The clone carrying this TCR beta chain was picked up many times. What it recognizes is unknown. The data derive from a study of blood T cells in healthy people across ages. Study results and caveats: Age advanced and TCR beta diversity per million T cells fell, roughly linearly.

V shed 5 bases and J shed 4 bases, with 8 bases lying between them. The CDR3 consists of 12 residues. CDR1 LNHNV and CDR2 YYDKDF come from the germline V gene (reference sequence). Sample-barcoded 5' priming and a J-beta primer mix drove a second PCR of about 6 to 12 cycles. With 12 random nucleotides, a template-switch adaptor tagged each individual cDNA molecule. TCRdb reprocessed the 5' RACE reads via MiXCR and lists one record per CDR3 protein. The repertoire includes 600,000 or so distinct CDR3 sequences, around 31% of them detected once, and around 14% sits in the top ten. Each sample had at least 6.5 million PBMCs isolated.

Material: blood. The sequence derives from an elderly woman in good health. The rearrangement uses TRBV15 and TRBJ1-1; no clear D. Written as DNA, the CDR3 is TGTGCCACCAGCCTGGCAGGCACTGAAGCTTTCTTT. This translates into CATSLAGTEAFF.